The 21 T cell receptor beta chains in this list originate from one sample, sequenced in a study of blood T cell repertoires in COVID-19. Profiled with immunoSEQ multiplex PCR; TCRdb holds only in-frame clones, not every one. The sample records a few hundred thousand clones, approximately 92% being singletons. Sequences were obtained from PBMCs or T cells enriched from blood (not recorded which). The receptors come from a man between 18 and 35 years old who had recovered from COVID-19.

V gene TRBV7-3 combines with J gene TRBJ1-4; D is unclear. Trimming left V 1 base short and J 7 bases short, with 16 bases between. The germline V gene encodes CDR1 SGHTA and CDR2 FQGTGA. This CDR3 comprises 16 residues. CDR3 in amino acids: CASSLNPGEGSEKLFF. CDR3 in DNA: TGTGCCAGCAGCTTAAACCCCGGGGAGGGCAGTGAAAAACTGTTTTTT. Variable domain in full (rest from reference TRBV7-3 and TRBJ1-4): GAGVSQTPSNKVTEKGKYVELRCDPISGHTALYWYRQSLGQGPEFLIYFQGTGAADDSGLPNDRFFAVRPEGSVSTLKIQRTERGDSAVYLCASSLNPGEGSEKLFFGSGTQLSVL.

The J gene is TRBJ2-3, the V gene TRBV6-5; 9 nucleotides line up with TRBD2. The V segment lost 0 bases and the J segment 3 bases; nucleotides outside the gene matches: 4. CDR1 and CDR2 from the germline V gene are MNHEY and SVGAGI. There are 16 residues in the CDR3. Written as DNA, the CDR3 is TGTGCCAGCAGTTACTCTGGCGGGGGGGGGACAGATACGCAGTATTTT. Translation: CASSYSGGGGTDTQYF.

The V call is TRBV9, the J call TRBJ1-3; D remains unclear. Germline CDR1 SGDLS, CDR2 YYNGEE. The V gene lost 4 bases and the J gene lost 9 bases, with 8 bases spanning the gap. There are 11 residues in the CDR3. The CDR3 bases are TGTGCCAGCAGCAACGTCGGCACCATATATTTT. Its protein is CASSNVGTIYF.

The CDR3 spells CASSISTGGSSPLHF. For the CDR3, the DNA is TGTGCCAGTAGTATTTCGACAGGGGGAAGTTCACCCCTCCACTTT. This chain links TRBV19 with TRBJ1-6, with TRBD1 matching 9 bases. V lost 3 bases and J lost 9; bases outside the gene matches: 6. The CDR3 sequence is 15 residues long. Germline V gives CDR1 LNHDA, CDR2 SQIVND (reference sequence).

The rearrangement uses TRBV30 and TRBJ2-4, with D perhaps TRBD1 (6 bases). Germline assignment: CDR1 GTSNPN and CDR2 SVGIG (reference sequence). Between the trimmed V and J ends, which lost 2 bases and 7 bases, there was a span of 9 bases. This CDR3 has 12 amino acids. CDR3 amino acids: CAWSNRGNIQYF. Here the CDR3 DNA reads TGTGCCTGGAGTAATAGGGGGAACATTCAGTACTTC.

This clone was seen a single time. The V gene is TRBV7-9, the J gene TRBJ1-3; D might be TRBD1 (5 bases). V was clipped by 5 bases and J by 3 bases, with 11 bases between them. CDR1 and CDR2 from the germline V gene are SEHNR and FQNEAQ (reference sequence). CDR3 length: 14 residues. The CDR3 region is CASSEGTDGNTIYF. The CDR3 DNA is TGTGCCAGCAGCGAGGGGACTGATGGAAACACCATATATTTT.

The chain uses TRBV9 and TRBJ1-2; maybe TRBD1 (5 bases). The CDR3 has 15 amino acids. The ends were cut back, 0 bases at V and 0 bases at J, with 9 bases in the middle. Germline CDR1 reads SGDLS; CDR2 reads YYNGEE. Here the CDR3 reads CASSVDTGANYGYTF. In DNA form, the CDR3 reads TGTGCCAGCAGCGTAGATACGGGGGCTAACTATGGCTACACCTTC.

The chain is built from TRBV27 and TRBJ2-7; D not certain. Per germline, CDR1 MNHEY and CDR2 SMNVEV (reference sequence). Trimming stripped 0 bases from V and 4 bases from J, with 7 bases between. The CDR3 is 13 residues long. CDR3 in amino acids: CASSLSIQYEQYF. DNA for the CDR3: TGTGCCAGCAGTTTATCGATTCAGTACGAGCAGTACTTC.

The chain is built from TRBV5-4 and TRBJ2-7; 12 bases map to TRBD2. This CDR3 spans 16 amino acids. CDR1 SGHNT and CDR2 YYREEE come from the germline V gene (reference sequence). With V trimmed by 0 bases and J by 2 bases, 3 bases remained unmatched. CDR3 amino acids: CASSLGTSGAPYEQYF. For the CDR3, the DNA is TGTGCCAGCAGCTTGGGGACTAGCGGGGCTCCCTACGAGCAGTACTTC. The full variable domain, with the rest looked up from reference TRBV5-4 and TRBJ2-7, is ETGVTQSPTHLIKTRGQQVTLRCSSQSGHNTVSWYQQALGQGPQFIFQYYREEENGRGNFPPRFSGLQFPNYSSELNVNALELDDSALYLCASSLGTSGAPYEQYFGPGTRLTVT.

The chain has TRBV5-1 and TRBJ2-5; 7 bases agree with TRBD1. The CDR3 covers 15 residues. CDR1 and CDR2 (germline): SGHRS, YFSETQ. V was pared by 0 bases and J by 2 bases, with 4 bases of the junction left unmatched. This CDR3 reads CASSLGWGQQETQYF. The CDR3, as DNA: TGCGCCAGCAGCTTGGGATGGGGACAGCAAGAGACCCAGTACTTC.

The rearrangement uses TRBV5-5 and TRBJ2-7, with D unresolved. Germline assignment: CDR1 SGHKS and CDR2 YYEKEE (reference sequence). The CDR3 totals 15 residues. Trimming stripped 4 bases from V and 2 bases from J, with 16 bases between. CDR3 nucleotides: TGTGCCAGCAGCGTTACTTTCCCTTTGCCCTACGAGCAGTACTTC. The encoded protein is CASSVTFPLPYEQYF.

The chain employs TRBV30 and TRBJ2-7, with D tentatively TRBD2 (6 bases). The germline CDR1 and CDR2 sequences are GTSNPN and SVGIG (reference sequence). Trimming left V 0 bases short and J 3 bases short, with 24 bases between. The CDR3 covers 18 residues. CDR3 DNA sequence: TGTGCCTGGAGTGTGGGTACTTTGGTCGGGACTCCTATCTACGAGCAGTACTTC. Translating it yields CAWSVGTLVGTPIYEQYF. Combining the CDR3 with reference TRBV30 and TRBJ2-7 gives the whole variable domain SQTIHQWPATLVQPVGSPLSLECTVEGTSNPNLYWYRQAAGRGLQLLFYSVGIGQISSEVPQNLSASRPQDRQFILSSKKLLLSDSGFYLCAWSVGTLVGTPIYEQYFGPGTRLTVT.

The rearrangement links TRBV5-6 to TRBJ2-7; D is possibly TRBD1 (5 bases). This CDR3 has 13 residues. Germline assignment: CDR1 SGHDT and CDR2 YYEEEE. Trimming took 0 bases from V and 5 from J, leaving 9 bases between them. CDR3 protein: CASSLDRSHEQYF. In DNA, the CDR3 is TGTGCCAGCAGCTTGGACAGGTCCCACGAGCAGTACTTC.

The genes are TRBV11-2 and TRBJ2-7; 9 bases are a match to TRBD1. CDR3 length: 15 amino acids. V dropped 4 bases and J dropped 3; count of bases not matched to a gene: 7. Germline assignment: CDR1 SGHAT and CDR2 FQNNGV. CDR3 region: CASSYDRGGYYEQYF. CDR3 in DNA: TGTGCCAGCAGCTATGACAGGGGGGGTTACTACGAGCAGTACTTC. Looking up the rest from reference TRBV11-2 and TRBJ2-7 gives the full variable domain: EAGVAQSPRYKIIEKRQSVAFWCNPISGHATLYWYQQILGQGPKLLIQFQNNGVVDDSQLPKDRFSAERLKGVDSTLKIQPAKLEDSAVYLCASSYDRGGYYEQYFGPGTRLTVT.

This clone has more than one count but fewer than ten. The chain couples TRBV19 to TRBJ2-2; maybe TRBD1 (5 bases). CDR1 is LNHDA, CDR2 SQIVND, per germline (reference sequence). Trimming took 10 bases from V and 6 from J, leaving 21 bases between them. The CDR3 covers 15 residues. CDR3 sequence: CATSVDNRLAGELFF. CDR3 DNA: TGTGCCACAAGCGTGGACAACCGCTTGGCCGGGGAGCTGTTTTTT.

The V gene is TRBV7-9, the J gene TRBJ2-4; TRBD2 might be the D (7 bases). The length of the CDR3 is 16 residues. CDR1 and CDR2 (germline): SEHNR, FQNEAQ (reference sequence). V lost 4 bases and J 0 bases, leaving 13 bases between the germline ends. CDR3 in DNA: TGTGCCAGCAGCTCCTTAGGGGGGGCAGCCAAAAACATTCAGTACTTC. It encodes CASSSLGGAAKNIQYF.

The chain couples TRBV11-2 to TRBJ1-2; possibly TRBD1 for D (5 bases). Germline CDR1 SGHAT, CDR2 FQNNGV. Trimming took 1 base from V and 7 from J, leaving 22 bases between them. CDR3 length equals 17 residues. The CDR3 spells CASSLAVGQPGRGGYTF. The CDR3, as DNA: TGTGCCAGCAGCTTAGCGGTGGGGCAGCCTGGGCGTGGTGGCTACACCTTC. Using reference TRBV11-2 and TRBJ1-2 for the parts outside the CDR3, the full variable domain is EAGVAQSPRYKIIEKRQSVAFWCNPISGHATLYWYQQILGQGPKLLIQFQNNGVVDDSQLPKDRFSAERLKGVDSTLKIQPAKLEDSAVYLCASSLAVGQPGRGGYTFGSGTRLTVV.

The J gene is TRBJ2-7, the V gene TRBV15, with 8 bases lining up with TRBD1. CDR3 length: 16 amino acids. Per the germline V gene, CDR1 is LNHNV and CDR2 is YYDKDF (reference sequence). The V gene end was trimmed by 4 bases and the J gene end by 3 bases; junction bases not matched to a gene: 11. CDR3 sequence (DNA): TGTGCCACCAGCATTATGACAGGGGCCGGGGTCTACGAGCAGTACTTC. This gives the protein CATSIMTGAGVYEQYF.

This clone was observed a handful of times. V is TRBV5-6 and J is TRBJ1-5; D is uncertain. In germline, CDR1 is SGHDT, CDR2 YYEEEE. Trimming removed 2 bases from V and 2 bases from J, with 11 bases in between. This CDR3 region has 15 residues. CDR3 sequence: CASSFRSRGNQPQHF. The CDR3 region has the DNA TGTGCCAGCAGCTTTCGCAGTCGGGGCAATCAGCCCCAGCATTTT.

This chain connects TRBV5-6 to TRBJ2-6; the match to TRBD1 covers 7 bases. V lost 7 bases and J lost 3; bases outside the gene matches: 13. The CDR3 spans 17 residues. CDR1 and CDR2 from the germline V gene are SGHDT and YYEEEE. DNA of the CDR3: TGTGCCAGCCGAACCGGGACAGAGATGATTGGGGCCAACGTCCTGACTTTC. This translates into CASRTGTEMIGANVLTF. The full variable domain, in which reference TRBV5-6 and TRBJ2-6 provide the parts outside the CDR3, is DAGVTQSPTHLIKTRGQQVTLRCSPKSGHDTVSWYQQALGQGPQFIFQYYEEEERQRGNFPDRFSGHQFPNYSSELNVNALLLGDSALYLCASRTGTEMIGANVLTFGAGSRLTVL.

J is TRBJ2-2 and V is TRBV18, with a tentative D call TRBD1 (6 bases). The V end lost 6 bases, the J end lost 4 bases, and 12 bases lay between the germline ends. The CDR3 has 14 amino acids. CDR1 KGHSH and CDR2 LQKENI come from the germline V gene. The CDR3 region has the DNA TGTGCCAGCTCGATCCAGGGGAGCACCGGGGAGCTGTTTTTT. The encoded protein is CASSIQGSTGELFF.